This TCR beta chain was found in a study of T cells after yellow fever vaccination. Via MiXCR, TCRdb re-called the 5' RACE reads, giving one row per CDR3 protein. The repertoire consists of 280,000 or so distinct CDR3 sequences, with under 9% occurring once and the leading ten covering about 3%. The germline V and J ends were trimmed by 2 bases and 5 bases, with 16 bases remaining between them. CDR1 SGHDN and CDR2 FVKESK come from the germline V gene. The CDR3 consists of 15 residues. The sequencing here drew on CD4+ T cells sorted from PBMCs, taken 5 days after the yellow fever booster vaccination. The TCR sequence derives from a man aged 18 to 29 who received the YFV17D yellow fever vaccine. The chain uses TRBV14 and TRBJ2-7; D not certain. In nucleotides, the CDR3 is TGTGCCAGCAGCCAATCTTGGGGTTATCACGACGAGCAGTACTTC. This codes for CASSQSWGYHDEQYF.